This T cell receptor beta chain derives from a study of shared clonotypes between healthy human individuals. General study findings and limits: A few donors held roughly 5% of naive CD4 clonotypes in common.

TCRdb's copy holds only in-frame clones and misses some; the assay was immunoSEQ multiplex PCR. Of over 2 million clones in the sample, just under 95% were seen once. The V and J ends lost 2 bases and 6 bases respectively, with 13 bases between them. Per germline, CDR1 SGHAT and CDR2 FQNNGV. The length of the CDR3 is 14 residues. A word on this clone: The antigen is not known.

This sequence joins TRBV11-2 and TRBJ1-1; D unresolved. The sequencing input was naive CD4+ T cells from PBMCs. Stated subset: CD45RA+ positively selected. This TCR was sampled from a man between 18 and 29 years old in good health. Some clones in this sample may be carry-over from other donors' samples. The CDR3 bases are TGTGCCAGCAGCTTAAGCGGTGGGCTGGCTGAAGCTTTCTTT. As protein: CASSLSGGLAEAFF.